This T cell receptor (beta chain) was observed in a study of T cells in Graves' hyperthyroidism and ophthalmopathy. Study summary: Peripheral blood was secured at the point of initial diagnosis, before any treatment. Findings of the study overall: The blood repertoire included most of the expanded thyroid clonotypes above 0.001. The model's output predicted ophthalmopathy at a median of 6.5 months prior to onset.

This clonotype was counted between two and nine times. Antigen unknown. Reasons for excluding patients were uncontrolled infection, other autoimmune disease, pregnancy or lactation. Amplification targeted TCR beta CDR3 regions from RNA transcripts. A set of HTBI primers served as the primers for a first-round RT-PCR of the TCR CDR3. Each CDR3 protein gets one entry after TCRdb re-called the multiplex PCR reads with MiXCR. The table lists about 150,000 distinct CDR3 sequences, approximately 24% of them singletons, with more than 65% in the top ten. The CDR3 has 14 amino acids. The V end lost 0 bases, the J end lost 7 bases, and 13 bases lay between the germline ends. CDR1 is DFQATT, CDR2 SNEGSKA, per germline (reference sequence).

The sample comprised blood. This sequence joins TRBV20-1 and TRBJ2-1; TRBD2 is a possible D gene (6 bases). The sequence derives from a woman aged 50 to 65 with Graves' hyperthyroidism that later progressed to Graves' ophthalmopathy. The CDR3 loop reads CSARDSGGVNEQFF. In nucleotides, the CDR3 is TGCAGTGCTAGAGATAGCGGAGGGGTTAATGAGCAGTTCTTC.